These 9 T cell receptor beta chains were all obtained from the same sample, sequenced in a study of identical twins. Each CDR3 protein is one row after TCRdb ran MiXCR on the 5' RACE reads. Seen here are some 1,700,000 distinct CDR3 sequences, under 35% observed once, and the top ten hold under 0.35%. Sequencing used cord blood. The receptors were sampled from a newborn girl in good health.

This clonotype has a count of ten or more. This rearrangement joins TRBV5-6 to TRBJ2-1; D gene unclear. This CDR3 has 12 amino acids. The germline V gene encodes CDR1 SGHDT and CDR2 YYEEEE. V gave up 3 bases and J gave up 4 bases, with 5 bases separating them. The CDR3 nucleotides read TGTGCCAGCAGCTGGGGTTACAATGAGCAGTTCTTC. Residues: CASSWGYNEQFF.

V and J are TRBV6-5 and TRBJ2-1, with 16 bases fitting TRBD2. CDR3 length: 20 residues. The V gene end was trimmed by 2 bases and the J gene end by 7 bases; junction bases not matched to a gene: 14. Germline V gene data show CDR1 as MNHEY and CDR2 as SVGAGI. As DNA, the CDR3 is TGTGCCAGCAGTTACCGCACCGGGACTAGCGGGAGGGGCCGTTATAATGAGCAGTTCTTC. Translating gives CASSYRTGTSGRGRYNEQFF.

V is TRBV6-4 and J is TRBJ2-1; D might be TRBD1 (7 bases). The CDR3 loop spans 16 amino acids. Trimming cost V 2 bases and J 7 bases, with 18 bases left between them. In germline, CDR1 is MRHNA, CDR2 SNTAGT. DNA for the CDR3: TGTGCCAGCAGTGACGTCTTCCGGTCAGGGGGGAATGAGCAGTTCTTC. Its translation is CASSDVFRSGGNEQFF.

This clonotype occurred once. The CDR3 spells CASSSANLYNEQYF. In DNA form, the CDR3 reads TGTGCCAGCAGCTCCGCGAATCTATACAATGAGCAGTACTTC. V usage is TRBV2 and J usage is TRBJ2-7; D call uncertain. CDR1 and CDR2 from the germline V gene are SNHLY and FYNNEI. Trimming shortened V by 6 bases and J by 7 bases, and 19 bases separated the two germline ends. The CDR3 covers 14 residues.

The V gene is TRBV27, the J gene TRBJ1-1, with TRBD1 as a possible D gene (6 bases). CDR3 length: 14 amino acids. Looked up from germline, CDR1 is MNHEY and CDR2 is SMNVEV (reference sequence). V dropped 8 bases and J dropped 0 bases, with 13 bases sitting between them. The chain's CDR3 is CASGSQGMNTEAFF. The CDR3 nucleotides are TGTGCCAGCGGATCTCAGGGGATGAACACTGAAGCTTTCTTT.

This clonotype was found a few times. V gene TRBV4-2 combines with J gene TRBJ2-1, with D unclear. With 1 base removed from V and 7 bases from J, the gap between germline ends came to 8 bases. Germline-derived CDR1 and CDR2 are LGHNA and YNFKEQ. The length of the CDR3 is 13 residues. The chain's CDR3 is CASSQAAANEQFF. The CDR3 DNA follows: TGTGCCAGCAGCCAAGCCGCTGCAAATGAGCAGTTCTTC.

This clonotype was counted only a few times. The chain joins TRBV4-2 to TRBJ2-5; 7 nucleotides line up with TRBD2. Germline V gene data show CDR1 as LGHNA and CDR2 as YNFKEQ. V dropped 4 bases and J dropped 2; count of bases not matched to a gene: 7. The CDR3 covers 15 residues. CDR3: CASSRALAVQETQYF. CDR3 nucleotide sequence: TGTGCCAGCAGCCGGGCTCTAGCGGTACAAGAGACCCAGTACTTC.

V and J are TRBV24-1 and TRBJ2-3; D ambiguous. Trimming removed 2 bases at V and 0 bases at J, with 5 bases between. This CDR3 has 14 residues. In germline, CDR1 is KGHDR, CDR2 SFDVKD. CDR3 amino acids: CATSDSHSTDTQYF. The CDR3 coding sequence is TGTGCCACCAGTGATTCCCACAGCACAGATACGCAGTATTTT.

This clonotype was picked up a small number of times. CDR3 in DNA: TGTGCCAGCACCCCACGGGCACCCTATGGCTACACCTTC. This encodes CASTPRAPYGYTF. V usage is TRBV28 and J usage is TRBJ1-2; no clear D. Trimming cost V 7 bases and J 4 bases, with 13 bases left between them. The CDR3 is made up of 13 amino acids. Per the germline V gene, CDR1 is MDHEN and CDR2 is SYDVKM.